This is a list of T cell receptor beta chains from one sample in a study of shared clonotypes between healthy human individuals. Measured with immunoSEQ multiplex PCR; TCRdb has only the in-frame clones, and not every one. The sample has over 750,000 clones, roughly 96% seen once. Sequenced input: naive CD8+ T cells sorted from blood. Source of these receptors: a man younger than 45 in good health. Each CDR3 is given with its conserved first and last residue.

j_gene	v_gene	CDR3aa
TRBJ2-7	TRBV27	CASSWQGGEQYF
TRBJ2-1	TRBV29-1	CSVVTSSYNEQFF
TRBJ2-1	TRBV27	CASSFGRANEQFF
TRBJ2-3	TRBV30	CAWSGTSGRTDTQYF
TRBJ1-1	TRBV11-2	CASSPGGARVNTEAFF
TRBJ2-1	TRBV19	CASSIPPSGAPYNEQFF
TRBJ1-2	TRBV6-1	CASSDRDRALVYGYTF
TRBJ2-1	TRBV2	CASLNNEQFF
TRBJ2-7	TRBV9	CASSGGVSSYEQYF
TRBJ2-2	TRBV6-6	CASTGLALATGELFF
TRBJ1-4	TRBV5-6	CASTSDRENEKLFF
TRBJ2-7	TRBV7-9	CASSLDTKESRLYEQYF
TRBJ2-7	TRBV5-1	CASSLRGSFGSYEQYF
TRBJ2-3	TRBV27	CASSLGGLDTQYF
TRBJ2-1	TRBV28	CASSPMTGGSGSINEQFF
TRBJ2-7	TRBV19	CASSMSVHYEQYF
TRBJ2-7	TRBV7-9	CASSSTDGAYYEQYF
TRBJ1-5	TRBV7-9	CASSKTGVSNQPQHF
TRBJ2-7	TRBV28	CASSSPGQGAHEQYF
TRBJ2-3	TRBV28	CASSLDTSTDTQYF
TRBJ2-1	TRBV5-1	CASRGAGEEYNEQFF
TRBJ2-7	TRBV19	CASQGLAGGTGSYEQYF
TRBJ2-7	TRBV18	CASHSAGIPYEQYF
TRBJ2-1	TRBV7-9	CASGHSSYNEQFF
TRBJ1-4	TRBV7-9	CASSPPGTGGIREYGKLFF
TRBJ1-2	TRBV29-1	CSVGRGYTF
TRBJ2-3	TRBV5-1	CASSLDGLAGGTDTQYF
TRBJ2-7	TRBV28	CASTLGGGEQYF
TRBJ2-3	TRBV5-4	CASSLDESGLAGEPDTQYF
TRBJ2-7	TRBV15	CATSGTGGHNEQYF
TRBJ2-1	TRBV6-5	CASVSEYNEQFF
TRBJ2-1	TRBV5-6	CASSLGRGNEQFF
TRBJ1-1	TRBV7-9	CASSPQDRYSMNTEAFF
TRBJ2-7	TRBV7-6	CASSPVANSYEQYF